Listed below are T cell receptor beta chains from one sample, sequenced in a study of blood T cell repertoires in COVID-19. Clones were sequenced by immunoSEQ multiplex PCR, and TCRdb holds only the in-frame ones, with some missing. The sample carries tens of thousands of clones, 70% to 90% recorded once. Material: peripheral blood. The source of these receptors is an older man with active or convalescent COVID-19. CDR3s leave out the opening cysteine and the closing phenylalanine or tryptophan. Each record gives: CDR3 protein, V gene, J gene, D gene. The D gene is left open where the match is weak.

CDR3 protein: ASTNEGGPYGYT
V gene: TRBV5-4
J gene: TRBJ1-2
D gene: -

CDR3 protein: ASLSSYNSPLH
V gene: TRBV28
J gene: TRBJ1-6
D gene: -

CDR3 protein: ATSDFPSGDHNEQF
V gene: TRBV24-1
J gene: TRBJ2-1
D gene: TRBD2

CDR3 protein: ASSLRRGTDTQY
V gene: TRBV11-1
J gene: TRBJ2-3
D gene: -

CDR3 protein: ASNGRGRNTDTQY
V gene: TRBV5-4
J gene: TRBJ2-3
D gene: TRBD2

CDR3 protein: ASSQGGNQPQH
V gene: TRBV3-1/TRBV3-2
J gene: TRBJ1-5
D gene: -

CDR3 protein: ASSLTPKEEGGYT
V gene: TRBV7-3
J gene: TRBJ1-2
D gene: -

CDR3 protein: ASSIQGGSYEQY
V gene: TRBV19
J gene: TRBJ2-7
D gene: -

CDR3 protein: ASSLAGVAYNSPLH
V gene: TRBV5-1
J gene: TRBJ1-6
D gene: -

CDR3 protein: ASSLRMGPTNEKLF
V gene: TRBV7-9
J gene: TRBJ1-4
D gene: -

CDR3 protein: ASSQDRGAPGNTIY
V gene: TRBV4-3
J gene: TRBJ1-3
D gene: -

CDR3 protein: AGRTAKIEKLF
V gene: TRBV30
J gene: TRBJ1-4
D gene: -

CDR3 protein: ASSSGTVPTNEKLF
V gene: TRBV11-2
J gene: TRBJ1-4
D gene: TRBD1

CDR3 protein: ASSQLNRVHEQY
V gene: TRBV4-1
J gene: TRBJ2-7
D gene: -

CDR3 protein: ASSSSGGGAGELF
V gene: TRBV5-1
J gene: TRBJ2-2
D gene: TRBD2

CDR3 protein: ATSDARGRSYNEQF
V gene: TRBV24-1
J gene: TRBJ2-1
D gene: -

CDR3 protein: ASSQETVFSNQPQH
V gene: TRBV4-1
J gene: TRBJ1-5
D gene: -

CDR3 protein: ASSFLDRQSGELF
V gene: TRBV5-5
J gene: TRBJ2-2
D gene: TRBD1

CDR3 protein: ARTGDMNTEAF
V gene: TRBV30
J gene: TRBJ1-1
D gene: TRBD1

CDR3 protein: ASSLGTGDPLNTEAF
V gene: TRBV7-9
J gene: TRBJ1-1
D gene: TRBD1

CDR3 protein: ASGLSGLRRNEQF
V gene: TRBV6-6
J gene: TRBJ2-1
D gene: -

CDR3 protein: ATSDPRQGGGNTIY
V gene: TRBV24-1
J gene: TRBJ1-3
D gene: TRBD1

CDR3 protein: ASSLWSPGNRGQTGELF
V gene: TRBV6-2/TRBV6-3
J gene: TRBJ2-2
D gene: TRBD1

CDR3 protein: ASSRGEKLF
V gene: TRBV7-8
J gene: TRBJ1-4
D gene: -

CDR3 protein: SVYRPLNTEAF
V gene: TRBV29-1
J gene: TRBJ1-1
D gene: -

CDR3 protein: ASTPGGAYTEAF
V gene: TRBV6-6
J gene: TRBJ1-1
D gene: -

CDR3 protein: ASSYGAPEQY
V gene: TRBV6-6
J gene: TRBJ2-7
D gene: -

CDR3 protein: ASVRDRNYEQY
V gene: TRBV2
J gene: TRBJ2-7
D gene: TRBD1

CDR3 protein: ASSRSDLEQY
V gene: TRBV2
J gene: TRBJ2-7
D gene: -

CDR3 protein: ASSLEGGLTWGNQPQH
V gene: TRBV5-6
J gene: TRBJ1-5
D gene: -

CDR3 protein: ASSRDRGLEQY
V gene: TRBV6-2/TRBV6-3
J gene: TRBJ2-7
D gene: TRBD1

CDR3 protein: ASSPGTGGLSYEQY
V gene: TRBV11-2
J gene: TRBJ2-7
D gene: TRBD1

CDR3 protein: ASSPRMYEQY
V gene: TRBV5-5
J gene: TRBJ2-7
D gene: -

CDR3 protein: AGNRGLVNGYT
V gene: TRBV30
J gene: TRBJ1-2
D gene: TRBD1